This TCR beta chain is from a study of human T cells and chemical hapten exposure. Overall study: How much TCR each sample yielded varied, mostly because pooled library volumes differed slightly.

This clonotype was detected many times. Regarding time point: patch test 1, 2 weeks after DPC sensitization. The treatment: therapeutic diphenylcyclopropenone sensitization with weekly scalp DPC. Extraction yielded total RNA from whole blood (unfractionated). From the RACE reads, TCRdb called clonotypes with MiXCR, one entry per CDR3 protein. Of approximately 57,000 distinct CDR3 sequences in the sample, about a tenth were seen once. This receptor was taken from a woman in her thirties or forties with alopecia areata. Some clones in this sample may be carry-over from other donors' samples. This sample comprised whole blood, obtained in connection with sensitization to the hapten diphenylcyclopropenone (DPC).

CDR3 in amino acids: CASSLGPATDTQYF. The DNA for the CDR3 is TGTGCCAGCAGTTTAGGACCAGCGACAGATACGCAGTATTTT. V usage is TRBV12-3 or TRBV12-4 and J usage is TRBJ2-3, with D hard to call. V lost 1 base to trimming and J lost 3 bases, with 8 bases between them. The CDR3 totals 14 residues.